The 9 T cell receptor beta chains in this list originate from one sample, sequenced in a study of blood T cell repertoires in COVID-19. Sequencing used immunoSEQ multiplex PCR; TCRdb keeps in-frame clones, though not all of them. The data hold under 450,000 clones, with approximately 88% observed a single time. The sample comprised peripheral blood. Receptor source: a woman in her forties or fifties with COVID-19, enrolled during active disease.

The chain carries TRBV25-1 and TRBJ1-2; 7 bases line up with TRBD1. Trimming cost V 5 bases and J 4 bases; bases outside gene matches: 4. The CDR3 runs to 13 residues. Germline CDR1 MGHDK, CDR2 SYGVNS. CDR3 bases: TGTGCCAGCAGTTACCGGACAGGCTATGGCTACACCTTC. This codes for CASSYRTGYGYTF.

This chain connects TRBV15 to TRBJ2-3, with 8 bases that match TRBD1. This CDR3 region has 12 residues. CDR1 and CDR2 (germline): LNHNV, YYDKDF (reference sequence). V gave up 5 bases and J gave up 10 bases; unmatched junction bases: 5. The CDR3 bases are TGTGCCACCAGCTCCTACAGGGGGGCGCAGTATTTT. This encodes CATSSYRGAQYF.

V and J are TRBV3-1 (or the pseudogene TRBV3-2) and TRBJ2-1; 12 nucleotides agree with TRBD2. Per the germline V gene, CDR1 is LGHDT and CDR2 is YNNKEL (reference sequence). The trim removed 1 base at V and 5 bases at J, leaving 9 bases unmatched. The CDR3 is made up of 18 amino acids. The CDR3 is CASSQVLSSGGVDNEQFF. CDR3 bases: TGTGCCAGCAGCCAAGTCCTGTCTAGCGGGGGGGTTGACAATGAGCAGTTCTTC.

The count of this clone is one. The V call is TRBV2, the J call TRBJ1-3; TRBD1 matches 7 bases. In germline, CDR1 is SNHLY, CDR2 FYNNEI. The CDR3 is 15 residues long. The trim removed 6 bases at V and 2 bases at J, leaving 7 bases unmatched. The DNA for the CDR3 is TGTGCCAGCAGCCGACAGGGTACGGCTGGAAACACCATATATTTT. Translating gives CASSRQGTAGNTIYF.

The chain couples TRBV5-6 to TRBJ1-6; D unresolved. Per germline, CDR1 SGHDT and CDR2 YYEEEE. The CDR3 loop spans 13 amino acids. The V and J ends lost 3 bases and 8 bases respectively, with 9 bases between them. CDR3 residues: CASSYVRDSPLHF. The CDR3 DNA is TGTGCCAGCAGCTATGTGAGGGATTCACCCCTCCACTTT. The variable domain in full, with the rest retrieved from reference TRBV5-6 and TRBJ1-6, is DAGVTQSPTHLIKTRGQQVTLRCSPKSGHDTVSWYQQALGQGPQFIFQYYEEEERQRGNFPDRFSGHQFPNYSSELNVNALLLGDSALYLCASSYVRDSPLHFGNGTRLTVT.

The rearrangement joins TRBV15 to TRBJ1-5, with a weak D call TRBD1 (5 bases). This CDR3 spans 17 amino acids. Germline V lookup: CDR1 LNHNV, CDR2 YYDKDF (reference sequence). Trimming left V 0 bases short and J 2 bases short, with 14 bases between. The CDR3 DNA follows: TGTGCCACCAGCAGAGATGCGATAGGGGTAGGCAATCAGCCCCAGCATTTT. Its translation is CATSRDAIGVGNQPQHF.

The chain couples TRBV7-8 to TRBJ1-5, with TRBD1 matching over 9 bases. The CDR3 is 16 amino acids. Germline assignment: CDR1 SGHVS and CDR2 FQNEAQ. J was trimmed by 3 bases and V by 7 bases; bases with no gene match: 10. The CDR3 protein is CASMDRGRGANQPQHF. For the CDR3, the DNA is TGTGCCAGCATGGACAGGGGTCGTGGGGCCAATCAGCCCCAGCATTTT.

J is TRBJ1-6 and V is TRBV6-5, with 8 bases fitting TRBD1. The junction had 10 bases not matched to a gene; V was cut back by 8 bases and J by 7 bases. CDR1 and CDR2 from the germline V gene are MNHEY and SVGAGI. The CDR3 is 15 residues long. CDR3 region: CASRQGAQVNSPLHF. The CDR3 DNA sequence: TGTGCCAGCCGGCAGGGGGCGCAGGTCAATTCACCCCTCCACTTT.

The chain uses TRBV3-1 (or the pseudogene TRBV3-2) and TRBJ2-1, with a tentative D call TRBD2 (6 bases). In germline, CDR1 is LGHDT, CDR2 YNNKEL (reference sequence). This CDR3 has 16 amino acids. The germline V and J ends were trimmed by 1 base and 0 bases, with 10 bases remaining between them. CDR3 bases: TGTGCCAGCAGCCAAGGAAGGGGAGGCTCCTACAATGAGCAGTTCTTC. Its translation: CASSQGRGGSYNEQFF.